This TCR beta chain came from a study of kidney transplant recipient with SARS-CoV-2 infection (dated by TCRdb to the early 2020s). Reads for this sample came from an Illumina MiSeq. The peripheral T cell repertoire was profiled for human TCRbeta genes. The study's processing was this. To account for variability over time, differences in clonotype abundance were tested using beta-binomial modelling. Clonotypes that had expanded were screened against the ImmuneCODE reference database of SARS-CoV-2-associated TCRs and mapped onto regions of the viral genome. Additional repertoire analyses examined TRBV gene usage, CDR3 length, CDR3 amino acid overlap between time points, distributions of clonotype abundance, and Jaccard similarity. TCRdb handled the public reads itself, with Q25 trimming in fastp and clone calling in MiXCR, and kept productive beta chains. Each CDR3 protein appears once, grouped with its most common genes and DNA. V and J calls and clone size were set by TCRdb, not the authors. The sample yields 200,000 to 300,000 distinct CDR3 sequences; 25% to 30% were counted once. The top ten constitute less than 8.5% of the sample.

Worth noting for this clonotype: Its antigen has not been determined. Mismatch with germline at one junction end may stem from a read error.

The germline V gene encodes CDR1 SGHRS and CDR2 YFSETQ. From its cysteine to its phenylalanine, the CDR3 spans 16 amino acids. Left in the record is the CDR3 DNA by itself, 48 bases read in frame from the first base. The sample's time point label is to be understood as: pre-pandemic baseline sample and day 111 after first positive SARS-CoV-2 test. The clonotype originates from a young adult male patient who had COVID-19 and was a kidney transplant recipient. In patients who had a transplant, some T cells may come from the graft donor. The V gene is TRBV5-1 and the J gene is TRBJ1-2; the D gene identity is not certain. The source material was a blood sample, sampled at baseline and on approximately day 120 from a kidney transplant recipient. The CDR3 protein sequence reads: CASKRRSVRKTYGYTF. The DNA is TGCGCCAGCAAACGACGATCGGTTCGAAAGACCTATGGGTACACCTTC.